Presented here are 21 T cell receptor beta chains from one specimen sequenced in a study of early T cells in non-severe SARS-CoV-2 infection. TCRdb reprocessed the 5' RACE reads with MiXCR, giving one entry per CDR3 protein. The sample has approximately 77,000 distinct CDR3 sequences; approximately 5% are singletons. Source: whole blood, taken at baseline. The source is an adult who was a healthcare worker with PCR-confirmed SARS-CoV-2 infection or an uninfected control (not recorded which).

This clonotype appeared many times. The V gene is TRBV10-3, the J gene TRBJ2-7, with 10 bases aligning to TRBD1. In germline, CDR1 is ENHRY, CDR2 SYGVKD. The CDR3 length is 14 residues. V shed 6 bases, J shed 4 bases, and the junction held 6 bases outside the gene matches. The CDR3 bases are TGTGCCATCAGCGAAGACAGGGGGCGGTACGAGCAGTACTTC. Amino acids: CAISEDRGRYEQYF.

The rearrangement uses TRBV19 and TRBJ1-1, with D possibly TRBD1 on 5 matching bases. This CDR3 has 13 amino acids. Germline values: CDR1 LNHDA, CDR2 SQIVND (reference sequence). V lost 6 bases and J lost 2, with 10 bases in between. CDR3 region: CASSRDGNTEAFF. In DNA, the CDR3 is TGTGCCAGTAGCCGGGACGGTAACACTGAAGCTTTCTTT. The full variable domain, in which reference TRBV19 and TRBJ1-1 provide the parts outside the CDR3, is DGGITQSPKYLFRKEGQNVTLSCEQNLNHDAMYWYRQDPGQGLRLIYYSQIVNDFQKGDIAEGYSVSREKKESFPLTVTSAQKNPTAFYLCASSRDGNTEAFFGQGTRLTVV.

This clonotype has ten or more counts. V and J are TRBV5-4 and TRBJ1-1; 9 positions agree with TRBD1. The CDR3 contains 14 residues. V lost 0 bases to trimming and J lost 7 bases; unmatched junction nucleotides: 4. CDR1 SGHNT and CDR2 YYREEE come from the germline V gene (reference sequence). CDR3 sequence: CASSLGQGDLEAFF. The CDR3 bases are TGTGCCAGCAGCTTGGGACAGGGGGATCTTGAAGCTTTCTTT.

The V gene is TRBV5-1, the J gene TRBJ2-3; D is uncertain. This CDR3 region has 15 residues. The V gene's germline CDR1 is SGHRS and CDR2 YFSETQ. V lost 5 bases to trimming and J lost 1 base, with 14 bases between them. In DNA form, the CDR3 reads TGCGCCAGCAGGAGGATACCTGGGGGCACAGATACGCAGTATTTT. It translates to CASRRIPGGTDTQYF.

In its sample, this clonotype was seen many times. CDR3 residues: CASSLNGAGGGTDTQYF. CDR3 bases: TGTGCCAGCAGCTTGAATGGAGCGGGTGGGGGCACAGATACGCAGTATTTT. The J gene is TRBJ2-3, the V gene TRBV7-2; perhaps TRBD2 as D (6 bases). The CDR3 is 17 amino acids. V was trimmed by 3 bases and J by 1 base, leaving 17 bases between them. The germline gives CDR1 SGHTA, CDR2 FQGNSA. Complete variable domain (other parts from reference TRBV7-2 and TRBJ2-3): GAGVSQSPSNKVTEKGKDVELRCDPISGHTALYWYRQSLGQGLEFLIYFQGNSAPDKSGLPSDRFSAERTGGSVSTLTIQRTQQEDSAVYLCASSLNGAGGGTDTQYFGPGTRLTVL.

This clonotype appeared a few times. The V call is TRBV4-1, the J call TRBJ1-2; 7 nucleotides line up with TRBD1. With V trimmed by 6 bases and J by 5 bases, 12 bases remained unmatched. The CDR3 covers 15 residues. Per germline, CDR1 MGHRA and CDR2 YSYEKL. The CDR3 region is CASSPRQGEGYGYTF. CDR3 nucleotide sequence: TGCGCCAGCAGTCCCCGACAGGGCGAGGGGTATGGCTACACCTTC.

This clonotype was observed at least ten times. This chain links TRBV6-5 with TRBJ1-3; tentative D call: TRBD1 (6 bases). V was trimmed by 5 bases and J by 0 bases, leaving 8 bases between them. Germline assignment: CDR1 MNHEY and CDR2 SVGAGI. There are 14 residues in the CDR3. The CDR3 nucleotides read TGTGCCAGCAGTCCGGACAGCTCTGGAAACACCATATATTTT. Protein sequence: CASSPDSSGNTIYF.

This chain links TRBV28 with TRBJ2-3; 13 nucleotides align to TRBD2. CDR3 length: 19 amino acids. Germline V lookup: CDR1 MDHEN, CDR2 SYDVKM. The V and J ends lost 7 bases and 3 bases, in that order; junction bases with no gene match: 16. CDR3 in amino acids: CASTHGRFRTSGRTDTQYF. In nucleotides, the CDR3 is TGTGCCAGCACCCATGGACGGTTTAGGACTAGCGGGAGAACAGATACGCAGTATTTT.

This clonotype was observed many times. The chain recombines TRBV6-1 with TRBJ2-1; maybe TRBD1 (5 bases). The CDR3 is made up of 13 amino acids. V shed 5 bases and J shed 4 bases, with 9 bases lying between them. Germline CDR1 MNHNS, CDR2 SASEGT. The chain's CDR3 is CASSSDSYNEQFF. DNA of the CDR3: TGTGCCAGCAGTTCCGACAGTTACAATGAGCAGTTCTTC.

A few counts support this clonotype. The CDR3 region has the DNA TGCGCCAGCAGCCAAGGAGGGGCCAACGAGCAGTACTTC. This encodes CASSQGGANEQYF. V usage is TRBV4-1 and J usage is TRBJ2-7; the D call may be TRBD1 or TRBD2 (5 bases each). The length of the CDR3 is 13 residues. Trimming shortened V by 1 base and J by 5 bases, and 9 bases separated the two germline ends. Germline CDR1 is MGHRA and CDR2 is YSYEKL.

This clonotype has just a few counts. This sequence joins TRBV27 and TRBJ2-1; TRBD2 matches 8 bases. The CDR3 sequence is 16 residues long. CDR1 and CDR2 from the germline V gene are MNHEY and SMNVEV (reference sequence). The ends lost 5 bases at V and 1 base at J; junction bases unmatched: 7. CDR3 in DNA: TGTGCCAGCAGTACCCTCACTAGCGGATCCTACAATGAGCAGTTCTTC. The encoded protein is CASSTLTSGSYNEQFF.

This chain joins TRBV20-1 and TRBJ2-3; 7 bases are shared with TRBD1. This CDR3 is built from 16 residues. Germline V CDR1 and CDR2: DFQATT, SNEGSKA (reference sequence). V shed 5 bases and J 3 bases; nucleotides not matched to a gene: 14. CDR3 in amino acids: CSAQPSDRPGTDTQYF. The CDR3 DNA reads as TGCAGTGCTCAGCCCTCGGACAGGCCTGGGACAGATACGCAGTATTTT.

This clonotype was found a few times. The rearrangement uses TRBV20-1 and TRBJ2-5; 8 nucleotides match TRBD1. CDR3 length: 12 amino acids. The ends lost 4 bases at V and 5 bases at J; junction bases unmatched: 3. The germline CDR1 and CDR2 sequences are DFQATT and SNEGSKA (reference sequence). In DNA form, the CDR3 reads TGCAGTGCTAACAGGGGGGTTGAGACCCAGTACTTC. Encoded protein: CSANRGVETQYF.

This clonotype was detected ten times or more. V usage is TRBV18 and J usage is TRBJ2-1; D may match TRBD1 or TRBD2 (6 bases each). V lost 4 bases to trimming and J lost 1 base, with 14 bases between them. The V gene's germline CDR1 is KGHSH and CDR2 LQKENI. CDR3 length: 16 amino acids. In DNA form, the CDR3 reads TGTGCCAGCTCACAATTACAGGGAGGTTCCTACAATGAGCAGTTCTTC. The encoded protein is CASSQLQGGSYNEQFF.

This clonotype was found many times. The J gene is TRBJ2-1, the V gene TRBV2; D tentatively fits TRBD1 or TRBD2 (5 bases each). The CDR3 extends over 10 amino acids. Looked up from germline, CDR1 is SNHLY and CDR2 is FYNNEI. V was trimmed by 8 bases and J by 11 bases, leaving 10 bases between them. The CDR3 DNA is TGTGCCAGCGTCGGGACCAAGCAGTTCTTC. This gives the protein CASVGTKQFF.

This clonotype has more than one count but fewer than ten. The chain links TRBV29-1 to TRBJ2-1; 8 positions agree with TRBD2. The J segment lost 2 bases and the V segment lost 4 bases, leaving 4 bases of the junction unmatched. The CDR3 runs to 14 residues. Germline V gene data show CDR1 as SQVTM and CDR2 as ANQGSEA. CDR3 loop: CSVGRSGTYNEQFF. Here the CDR3 DNA reads TGCAGCGTTGGTCGTAGCGGGACCTACAATGAGCAGTTCTTC.

This clonotype was observed at least ten times. This sequence joins TRBV12-3 or TRBV12-4 and TRBJ1-1, with TRBD1 as a possible D gene (6 bases). The CDR3 spans 13 residues. The ends were cut back, 6 bases at V and 1 base at J, with 9 bases in the middle. The CDR3 region has the DNA TGTGCCAGCAGCAGGACAGCGAACACTGAAGCTTTCTTT. This codes for CASSRTANTEAFF.

V usage is TRBV28 and J usage is TRBJ2-4, with a tentative D call TRBD1 (6 bases). Germline CDR1 and CDR2: MDHEN and SYDVKM. Deletions cut 3 bases from V and 7 bases from J, with 10 bases between. The CDR3 extends over 13 amino acids. The CDR3 DNA reads TGTGCCAGCAGTTTGACAGGAGCCAACATTCAGTACTTC. It specifies CASSLTGANIQYF.

Ten or more counts support this clonotype. The CDR3 reads CASSLVSVGGGYEQYF. The CDR3 region has the DNA TGTGCCAGCAGCTTGGTCAGTGTTGGAGGGGGCTACGAGCAGTACTTC. This rearrangement joins TRBV5-5 to TRBJ2-7; the D call may be TRBD1 or TRBD2 (6 bases each). Between the trimmed V and J ends, which lost 0 bases and 3 bases, there was a span of 16 bases. The germline V gene encodes CDR1 SGHKS and CDR2 YYEKEE (reference sequence). This CDR3 region has 16 residues.

This clonotype appeared many times. The J gene is TRBJ1-5, the V gene TRBV6-1; a weak D match, TRBD1 (6 bases). The CDR3 length is 16 residues. Trimming pared 8 bases from V and 5 bases from J, leaving 22 bases between. Germline CDR1 reads MNHNS; CDR2 reads SASEGT. CDR3 loop: CASQTRTTGFYQPQHF. The DNA for the CDR3 is TGTGCCAGCCAGACCCGGACGACAGGATTTTATCAGCCCCAGCATTTT.

In this sample, this clonotype turned up a few times. The gene calls are TRBV19 and TRBJ1-2; 8 positions match TRBD1. Germline V lookup: CDR1 LNHDA, CDR2 SQIVND (reference sequence). The CDR3 length is 14 residues. V gave up 3 bases and J gave up 5 bases; unmatched junction bases: 5. CDR3 loop: CASSIRQGQYGYTF. For the CDR3, the DNA is TGTGCCAGTAGTATTCGACAGGGGCAATATGGCTACACCTTC.